This T cell receptor (beta chain) was captured by sequencing in a study of human versus mouse CDR3 diversity and MHC coevolution. Regarding the study as a whole: Human CDR3s averaged more deletions and insertions than mouse CDR3s.

Cells were CD45RO-negative CD62L-positive naive CD4 T cells sorted from PBMCs. In regard to this clone: The antigen remains undetermined.

V shed 0 bases and J shed 1 base, with 9 bases lying between them. The germline V gene has CDR1 MNHEY and CDR2 SVGAGI. The length of the CDR3 is 15 residues. Repertoires were generated with immunoSEQ multiplex PCR, while TCRdb's copy carries only in-frame clones and drops some. In the table there are over 60,000 clones, just under 95% of which are singletons. The rearrangement links TRBV6-5 to TRBJ1-1, with D maybe TRBD1 (6 bases). Material: naive CD4+ T cells from blood. Subset noted: CD45RO-negative CD62L-positive naive CD4 T cells. The sequence was collected from a person between 25 and 70 years old in good health. The CDR3 reads CASSYSIQGNTEAFF. CDR3 bases: TGTGCCAGCAGTTACTCGATACAGGGGAACACTGAAGCTTTCTTT.